Listed here is a single TCR beta chain. Its antigen is undetermined. The sample is drawn from a study of T cell repertoires in cytomegalovirus infection. V was trimmed by 5 bases and J by 3 bases, leaving 14 bases between them. From germline, CDR1 is LNHNV and CDR2 YYDKDF (reference sequence). CDR3 length: 14 amino acids. Each CDR3 protein is one row after TCRdb ran MiXCR on the reads. The table shows about 900,000 distinct CDR3 sequences, with 31% occurring only once. This chain uses TRBV15 with TRBJ2-7; a possible D gene is TRBD2 (5 bases). Sequenced here: cultured CD8+ T cells from PBMCs, sampled from culture after CMV antigen stimulation. The TCR comes from a human donor in good health (CMV status not recorded). Some clones in this sample may be carry-over from other donors' samples. The CDR3 sequence: CATSWRRGFYEQYF. The CDR3 DNA reads TGTGCCACCAGCTGGCGGAGAGGGTTCTACGAGCAGTACTTC.